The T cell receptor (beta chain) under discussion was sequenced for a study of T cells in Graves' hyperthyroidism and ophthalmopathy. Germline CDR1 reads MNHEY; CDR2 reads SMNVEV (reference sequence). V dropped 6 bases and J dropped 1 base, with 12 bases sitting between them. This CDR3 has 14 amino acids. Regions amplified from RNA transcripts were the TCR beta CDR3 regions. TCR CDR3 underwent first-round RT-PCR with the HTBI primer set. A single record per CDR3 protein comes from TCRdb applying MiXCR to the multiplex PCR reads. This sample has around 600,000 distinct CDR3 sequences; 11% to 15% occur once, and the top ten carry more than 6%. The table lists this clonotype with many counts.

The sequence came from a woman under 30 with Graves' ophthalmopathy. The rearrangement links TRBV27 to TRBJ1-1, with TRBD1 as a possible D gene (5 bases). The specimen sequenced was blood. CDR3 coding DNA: TGTGCCAGCAGCCAGGGACGGAAGAACACTGAAGCTTTCTTT. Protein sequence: CASSQGRKNTEAFF.